One and the same sample provided the 19 T cell receptor beta chains below, sequenced in a study of shared clonotypes between healthy human individuals (dated by TCRdb to the early 2020s). Receptor libraries were prepared by the immunoSEQ multiplex PCR assay. What TCRdb holds here is the immuneACCESS table cut down to in-frame rearrangements. Part of the clones is not present; checked against another copy, under half of the missing clones reflect an unresolved V gene, and the others are unexplained. The sample contains 2 million to 2.5 million clones, approximately 93% of them found a single time. The ten largest clones represent approximately 0.4% of the sample. Sequenced material: naive CD4+ T cells from PBMCs. This specimen's cell subset or site label, interpreted: CD45RA+ positively selected. These receptors all stem from a man aged 18 to 30 in good health. Some clones in this sample may be carry-over from other donors' samples.

This clone was observed a few times. V gene TRBV27 combines with J gene TRBJ1-1; 10 bases match TRBD1. There are 15 residues in the CDR3. The V gene's germline CDR1 is MNHEY and CDR2 SMNVEV (reference sequence). V trimming: 2 bases; J trimming: 1 base; junction bases outside the gene matches: 1. The CDR3 DNA sequence: TGTGCCAGCAGTTTACGGACAGGGGGGAACACTGAAGCTTTCTTT. Translated: CASSLRTGGNTEAFF.

The J gene is TRBJ2-3, the V gene TRBV5-6, with TRBD2 matching 9 bases. The CDR3 runs to 16 residues. CDR1 is SGHDT and CDR2 is YYEEEE in the germline V gene. With V trimmed by 4 bases and J by 3 bases, 9 bases remained unmatched. DNA for the CDR3: TGTGCCAGCAGCATACGTAGCGGGAGCGCAACAGATACGCAGTATTTT. Its translation: CASSIRSGSATDTQYF.

The chain combines TRBV19 with TRBJ1-1, with 9 bases matching TRBD1. Looked up from germline, CDR1 is LNHDA and CDR2 is SQIVND (reference sequence). Trimming cost V 7 bases and J 1 base; bases outside gene matches: 1. The length of the CDR3 is 13 residues. In nucleotides, the CDR3 is TGTGCCAGTAAGGACAGGGGGAACACTGAAGCTTTCTTT. This sequence encodes CASKDRGNTEAFF.

The V gene is TRBV27, the J gene TRBJ2-1; perhaps TRBD1 as D (5 bases). Per germline, CDR1 MNHEY and CDR2 SMNVEV (reference sequence). V lost 5 bases and J lost 7, with 21 bases in between. The CDR3 has 16 residues. The CDR3 sequence: CASSLPRQLLRNEQFF. The CDR3 nucleotides read TGTGCCAGCAGTCTCCCCCGACAGTTGCTTAGAAATGAGCAGTTCTTC.

The J gene is TRBJ1-5, the V gene TRBV5-8; D uncertain. This CDR3 contains 15 residues. The germline gives CDR1 SGHTS, CDR2 YDEGEE. Trimming pared 2 bases from V and 1 base from J, leaving 10 bases between. DNA of the CDR3: TGTGCCAGCAGCTTTGGAGGTGCGAGCAATCAGCCCCAGCATTTT. Translated: CASSFGGASNQPQHF. The full variable domain, rest sourced from reference TRBV5-8 and TRBJ1-5, is EAGVTQSPTHLIKTRGQQATLRCSPISGHTSVYWYQQALGLGLQFLLWYDEGEERNRGNFPPRFSGRQFPNYSSELNVNALELEDSALYLCASSFGGASNQPQHFGDGTRLSIL.

The chain recombines TRBV7-2 with TRBJ2-1; 7 nucleotides line up with TRBD1. The germline CDR1 and CDR2 sequences are SGHTA and FQGNSA. The CDR3 has 16 amino acids. J lost 5 bases, V lost 1 base, and 8 bases had no gene match. The CDR3 nucleotides are TGTGCCAGCAGCTTAGTCGGCGGACAGGCGGACAATGAGCAGTTCTTC. Protein sequence: CASSLVGGQADNEQFF.

The genes are TRBV4-2 and TRBJ2-3; D unresolved. Trimming stripped 3 bases from V and 7 bases from J, with 11 bases between. The CDR3 sequence is 13 residues long. The germline V gene has CDR1 LGHNA and CDR2 YNFKEQ. The CDR3: CASSQSRINTQYF. Here the CDR3 DNA reads TGTGCCAGCAGCCAGTCCCGGATTAATACGCAGTATTTT.

The V and J genes are TRBV13 and TRBJ1-2; 7 nucleotides agree with TRBD1. Per the germline V gene, CDR1 is PRHDT and CDR2 is FYEKMQ (reference sequence). J lost 4 bases, V lost 5 bases, and 13 bases had no gene match. The CDR3 totals 16 residues. The CDR3 is CASSRPTGKVGYGYTF. Here the CDR3 DNA reads TGTGCCAGCAGCAGACCGACAGGGAAGGTCGGCTATGGCTACACCTTC.

This clone has more than one count but fewer than ten. This chain uses TRBV7-3 with TRBJ2-3; D is perhaps TRBD2 (5 bases). Germline CDR1 SGHTA, CDR2 FQGTGA. The V gene lost 5 bases and the J gene lost 0 bases, with 6 bases spanning the gap. The CDR3 totals 13 residues. The CDR3 sequence is CASSRTSTDTQYF. CDR3 bases: TGTGCCAGCAGCCGGACTAGCACAGATACGCAGTATTTT.

The CDR3 sequence: CASSSPGGTRLYEQYF. In DNA, the CDR3 is TGTGCCAGCAGTTCACCTGGTGGGACTAGACTCTACGAGCAGTACTTC. The V and J genes are TRBV28 and TRBJ2-7; TRBD2 aligns across 8 bases. CDR1 and CDR2 from the germline V gene are MDHEN and SYDVKM. The V gene end was trimmed by 4 bases and the J gene end by 3 bases; junction bases not matched to a gene: 11. The length of the CDR3 is 16 residues.

This clone was recorded a few times. CDR3 in DNA: TGTGCCAGCAGCCACCAAGCACAGGGCACCTTTCCCCCGGGGGAAAAACTGTTTTTT. This sequence encodes CASSHQAQGTFPPGEKLFF. J is TRBJ1-4 and V is TRBV7-8; D is possibly TRBD1 (6 bases). With 5 bases removed from V and 8 bases from J, the gap between germline ends came to 30 bases. The CDR3 consists of 19 residues. The germline V gene has CDR1 SGHVS and CDR2 FQNEAQ.

The CDR3 DNA follows: TGTGCCAGCAGTCCAAGACTAGCGGGAAAGTACGAGCAGTACTTC. This translates into CASSPRLAGKYEQYF. V gene TRBV27 combines with J gene TRBJ2-7; 11 positions match TRBD2. The CDR3 has 15 amino acids. With 5 bases clipped from V and 4 bases from J, the junction kept 7 bases outside the gene matches. Germline lookup yields CDR1 MNHEY and CDR2 SMNVEV (reference sequence).

On this clone: The sample contains more than one DNA sequence encoding this CDR3. This rearrangement joins TRBV7-3 to TRBJ1-1, with TRBD1 as a possible D gene (6 bases). Trimming removed 5 bases from V and 0 bases from J, with 10 bases in between. The CDR3 has 14 residues. Germline V gene data show CDR1 as SGHTA and CDR2 as FQGTGA. CDR3 bases: TGTGCCAGCAGCACCCAGGGGATGAACACTGAAGCTTTCTTT. As protein: CASSTQGMNTEAFF.

The chain joins TRBV6-5 to TRBJ2-5; TRBD1 aligns across 9 bases. Germline loops: CDR1 MNHEY, CDR2 SVGAGI. The CDR3 covers 13 residues. V dropped 8 bases and J dropped 2; count of bases not matched to a gene: 3. The CDR3 DNA sequence: TGTGCCAGCGGGACAGGGTATCAAGAGACCCAGTACTTC. Amino acid sequence: CASGTGYQETQYF.

This chain joins TRBV2 and TRBJ2-5; no firm D call. Trimming took off 7 bases at V and 2 bases at J, with 11 bases between the two ends. The germline CDR1 and CDR2 sequences are SNHLY and FYNNEI. CDR3 size: 13 residues. CDR3 loop: CASNWGRQETQYF. CDR3 in DNA: TGTGCCAGCAATTGGGGAAGGCAAGAGACCCAGTACTTC.

The rearrangement joins TRBV28 to TRBJ1-1, with D possibly matching TRBD1 (5 bases). CDR3 length: 16 amino acids. CDR1 is MDHEN and CDR2 is SYDVKM in the germline V gene. The V and J ends lost 0 bases and 1 base respectively, with 12 bases between them. The CDR3 nucleotides read TGTGCCAGCAGTTTATGGTTGAGGGGTTCGAACACTGAAGCTTTCTTT. It specifies CASSLWLRGSNTEAFF. Full variable domain (rest looked up from reference TRBV28 and TRBJ1-1): DVKVTQSSRYLVKRTGEKVFLECVQDMDHENMFWYRQDPGLGLRLIYFSYDVKMKEKGDIPEGYSVSREKKERFSLILESASTNQTSMYLCASSLWLRGSNTEAFFGQGTRLTVV.

The chain links TRBV6-5 to TRBJ2-7; D could derive from TRBD1 or TRBD2 (5 bases each). V lost 5 bases to trimming and J lost 6 bases, with 17 bases between them. The CDR3 has 14 residues. Germline V gene data show CDR1 as MNHEY and CDR2 as SVGAGI. CDR3 sequence: CASSPPGRLGEQYF. The CDR3 bases are TGTGCCAGCAGTCCCCCGGGACGCCTGGGCGAGCAGTACTTC.

The chain is built from TRBV5-1 and TRBJ1-2; 11 bases map to TRBD1. Germline CDR1 reads SGHRS; CDR2 reads YFSETQ. The V gene end was trimmed by 1 base and the J gene end by 6 bases; junction bases not matched to a gene: 5. The CDR3 is made up of 15 amino acids. CDR3 in amino acids: CASSLLGTGGDGYTF. DNA for the CDR3: TGCGCCAGCAGCTTGCTCGGGACAGGGGGTGATGGCTACACCTTC.

The CDR3 nucleotides read TGTGCCAGCTCATCCGGACTAGCGGGGCTAGCGGAGCAGTTCTTC. This gives the protein CASSSGLAGLAEQFF. The J gene is TRBJ2-1, the V gene TRBV18, with 12 bases aligning to TRBD2. CDR3 length equals 15 residues. Germline loops: CDR1 KGHSH, CDR2 LQKENI. Trimming took 5 bases from V and 10 from J; bases not matched to a gene: 9.